This TCR beta chain was captured in a study of T cells in Graves' hyperthyroidism and ophthalmopathy. The CDR3 has 14 amino acids. Trimming cost V 5 bases and J 2 bases, with 10 bases left between them. The germline V gene has CDR1 LNHNV and CDR2 YYDKDF (reference sequence). This clonotype was recorded at least ten times. It was RNA transcripts that yielded the amplified TCR beta CDR3 regions. The primer set for the first-round RT-PCR of the TCR CDR3 was HTBI. TCRdb analysed the multiplex PCR reads with MiXCR anew, one entry per CDR3 protein. The repertoire includes 240,000 or so distinct CDR3 sequences, roughly 15% of them detected once, and around 30% sits in the top ten.

This TCR was recovered from a woman aged 18-29 years with Graves' ophthalmopathy. The specimen was blood. V is TRBV15 and J is TRBJ1-5, with D unresolved. CDR3 DNA: TGTGCCACCAGCTCCCATGGAGGCAATCAGCCCCAGCATTTT. Protein product: CATSSHGGNQPQHF.